This TCR beta chain is drawn from a study of prognosis after radiotherapy for stage I lung cancer. Study-wide points: Some TCR clones were expanded. Whether these clones were tumor-specific was not determined. Following stereotactic body radiation therapy, unique TCR clone counts fell, with a median of approximately 9,600 versus 7,200.

A note on this clonotype: What it binds is unknown. Compared with germline, one end of the junction differs, possibly owing to a read error.

The study amplified the TCR beta CDR3 region from genomic DNA. This amplification was carried out by two rounds of multiplex PCR. Individual primers that were specific to each TRBV and TRBJ gene served in first-round PCR. TCRdb analysed the multiplex PCR reads with MiXCR anew, one entry per CDR3 protein. The data show some 60,000 distinct CDR3 sequences, 26% seen once. Germline V gene lookup returns CDR1 MNHEY and CDR2 SVGAGI. The CDR3 has 15 residues. This chain connects TRBV6-5 to TRBJ1-5; a weak D match, TRBD1 (5 bases). Source: PBMCs, taken before or after stereotactic body radiation therapy (not recorded which). This TCR was recovered from a donor over 45 with non-small cell lung cancer. CDR3 amino acids: CASSYPWKGNQPQHF. In DNA, the CDR3 is TGTGCCAGCAGTTATCCGTGGAAGGGGAATCAGCCCCAGCATTTC.